Sequencing of this T cell receptor (beta chain) was carried out in a study of vaccination effects on CD4 cells after COVID-19 (dated by TCRdb to about 2022). With regard to the full study: Two doses of either the BNT162b2 or the mRNA-1273 mRNA SARS-CoV-2 vaccine were administered to participants. In the study, cultures from other donors were sequenced using the Oncomine TCR Beta short-read assay on an Illumina iSeq 100. SARS-CoV-2 spike-specific CD4+ TCR repertoires were compared before and after mRNA vaccination in COVID-19 convalescent patients and in infection-naive vaccine recipients. A total of 10 COVID-19 convalescent patients and a handful of SARS-CoV-2-naive healthy vaccine recipients were included in the full study. Results the study describes overall, beyond this receptor: In healthy vaccine recipients, vaccine-induced clones were almost all SARS-CoV-2 mono-reactive, with only 1 of 255 being cross-reactive with common cold coronaviruses. Both infection-induced and vaccine-induced clones contracted markedly at late post-vaccination timepoints, which is consistent with waning T cell responses. The study was limited by a small number of convalescent patients, and early post-infection timepoints were lacking.

The ViraFEST assay stimulated PBMC with viral peptide pools and then used TCR sequencing to identify antigen-specific CD4+ T cell clonotypes by expansion. After less than 13 days of culture, CD4+ T cells were isolated with the EasySep CD4+ T cell isolation kit. The absence of prior SARS-CoV-2 infection in healthy vaccine recipients was confirmed by negative nucleocapsid antibodies before and after vaccination. Each well held under 2.5 million PBMC cultured in IMDM containing about 5.4% human AB serum, roughly 9.6 IU/ml IL-2 and gentamicin, along with roughly 10 ug/ml peptides. Half of the culture medium was replaced with fresh IL-2-containing medium on days 3 and 7. Unless noted otherwise, every peptide stimulation condition was grown in triplicate wells. PBMC were separated from whole blood using Ficoll-Paque Plus gradient centrifugation and were then either cryopreserved at -140C or used fresh. The overlapping peptide pools covered the spike proteins of SARS-CoV-2 as well as those of the common cold coronaviruses HCoV-NL63, HCoV-OC43 and HCoV-229E. The QIAamp micro DNA kit was used to extract genomic DNA from the cultured CD4+ T cells.

Library method: the immunoSEQ multiplex PCR assay. TCR beta CDR3 sequencing was performed on DNA from the cultured, isolated CD4+ T cells. The paper's data handling went like this. Non-productive TCR sequences were discarded, and reads were trimmed to the CDR3 region, with only CDR3s of 7 or more amino acids retained. Antigen-specific clonotypes were identified with the MANAFEST web app by comparing expansion in peptide wells against reference cultures. For clones to be considered positive, expansion at FDR<0.05 versus reference and all other wells, an odds ratio above 5, and a frequency above 0.1% in two replicate wells were required. Cross-reactive clonotypes were defined as significantly expanded in SARS-CoV-2 spike wells and in at least one common cold coronavirus spike condition. Using the stringdist R package, CDR3 similarity was measured by Levenshtein distance, and unrooted trees were constructed with ape in R 3.6.1. This immuneACCESS table, as held by TCRdb, lists in-frame sequences with V and J called but not all clones. Of the missing ones, under half trace to an unresolved V gene in checked studies; the others have no known cause. D and trimming come from the DNA, and the V and J calls and clone size come from that table. This sample lists fewer than 55,000 clones; just under 80% were detected once. Jointly, the top ten make up approximately 6% of the sample.

This clone has only a few counts. What this receptor recognizes is not known. No quality values exist for individual bases; no much larger clone is one base distant. Sample: CD4+ T cells from PBMCs cultured with HCoV-OC43 spike peptides, taken before COVID-19 vaccination. What the cell subset or site label conveys for this sample: HCoV-OC43 spike overlapping peptide pool stimulation. The clonotype comes from a human donor who received a COVID-19 vaccine.

The CDR3: CASRNGPYSPLHF. The sequenced DNA is TGTGCCAGCAGGAACGGGCCTTATTCACCCCTCCACTTT. The receptor chain draws on TRBV6-5 and TRBJ1-6; the D gene cannot be resolved reliably. V loses 6 bases, J loses 8 bases, and the germline ends lie 11 bases apart. The CDR3 contains 13 residues, cysteine and phenylalanine counted. Left in the record is the CDR3 DNA by itself, 39 bases read in frame from the first base. CDR1 and CDR2 were assigned from the germline V gene as MNHEY and SVGAGI.